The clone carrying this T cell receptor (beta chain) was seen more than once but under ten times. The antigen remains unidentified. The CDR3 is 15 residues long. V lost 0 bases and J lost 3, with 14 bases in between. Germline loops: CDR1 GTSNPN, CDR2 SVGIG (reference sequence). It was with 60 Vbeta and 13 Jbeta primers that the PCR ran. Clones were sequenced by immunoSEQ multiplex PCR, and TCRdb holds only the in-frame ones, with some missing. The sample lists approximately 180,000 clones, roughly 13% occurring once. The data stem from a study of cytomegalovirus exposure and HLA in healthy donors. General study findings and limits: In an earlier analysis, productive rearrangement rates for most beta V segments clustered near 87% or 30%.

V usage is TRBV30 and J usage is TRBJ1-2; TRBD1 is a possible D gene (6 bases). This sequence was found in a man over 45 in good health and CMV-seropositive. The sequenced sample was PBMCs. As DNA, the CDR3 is TGTGCCTGGAGTGTACAGCTAGGGGGTCACTATGGCTACACCTTC. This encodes CAWSVQLGGHYGYTF.